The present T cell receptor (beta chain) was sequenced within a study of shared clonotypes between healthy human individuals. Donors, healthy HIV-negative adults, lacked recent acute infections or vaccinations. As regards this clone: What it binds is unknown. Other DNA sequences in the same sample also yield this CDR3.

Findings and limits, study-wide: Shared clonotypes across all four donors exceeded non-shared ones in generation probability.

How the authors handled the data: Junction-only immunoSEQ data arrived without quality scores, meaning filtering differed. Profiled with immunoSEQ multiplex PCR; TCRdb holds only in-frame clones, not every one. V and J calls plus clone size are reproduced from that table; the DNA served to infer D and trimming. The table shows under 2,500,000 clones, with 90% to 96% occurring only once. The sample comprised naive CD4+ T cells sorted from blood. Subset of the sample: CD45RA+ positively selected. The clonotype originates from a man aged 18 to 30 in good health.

The chain's CDR3 is CASSLGLAGHEQYF. The CDR3, as DNA: TGCGCCAGCAGCCTCGGACTAGCGGGACACGAGCAGTACTTC. The chain uses TRBV5-1 and TRBJ2-7; 12 positions agree with TRBD2. In germline, CDR1 is SGHRS, CDR2 YFSETQ. The CDR3 extends over 14 amino acids. Germline trimming cut 4 bases from V and 5 bases from J; bases unmatched to any gene: 4.